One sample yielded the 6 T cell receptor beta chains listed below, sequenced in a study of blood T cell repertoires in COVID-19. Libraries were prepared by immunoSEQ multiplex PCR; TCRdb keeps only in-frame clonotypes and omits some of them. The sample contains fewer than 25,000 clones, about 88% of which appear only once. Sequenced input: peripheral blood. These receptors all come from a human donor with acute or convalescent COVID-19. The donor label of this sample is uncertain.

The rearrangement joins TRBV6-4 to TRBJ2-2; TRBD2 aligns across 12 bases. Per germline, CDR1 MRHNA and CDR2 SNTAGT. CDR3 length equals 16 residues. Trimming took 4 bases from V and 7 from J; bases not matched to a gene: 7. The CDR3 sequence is CASSATGLAGNGELFF. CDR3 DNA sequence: TGTGCCAGCAGTGCGACGGGACTAGCGGGTAACGGGGAGCTGTTTTTT.

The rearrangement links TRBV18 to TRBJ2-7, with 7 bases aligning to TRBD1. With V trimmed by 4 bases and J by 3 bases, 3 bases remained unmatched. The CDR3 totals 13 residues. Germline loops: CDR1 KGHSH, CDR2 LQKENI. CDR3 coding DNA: TGTGCCAGCTCACTGCGACAGGGCTACGAGCAGTACTTC. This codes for CASSLRQGYEQYF.

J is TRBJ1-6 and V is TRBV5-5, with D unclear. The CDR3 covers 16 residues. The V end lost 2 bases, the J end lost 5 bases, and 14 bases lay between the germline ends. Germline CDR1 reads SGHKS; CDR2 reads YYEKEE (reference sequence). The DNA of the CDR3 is TGTGCCAGCAGCTTAGCCCTCGCTGCGGATAATTCACCCCTCCACTTT. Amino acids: CASSLALAADNSPLHF.

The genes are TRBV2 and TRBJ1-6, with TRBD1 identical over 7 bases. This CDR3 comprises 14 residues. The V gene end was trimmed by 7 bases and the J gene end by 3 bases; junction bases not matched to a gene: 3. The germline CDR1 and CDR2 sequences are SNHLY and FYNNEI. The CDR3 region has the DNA TGTGCCAGCACCCGGGACAGCTATAATTCACCCCTCCACTTT. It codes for CASTRDSYNSPLHF.

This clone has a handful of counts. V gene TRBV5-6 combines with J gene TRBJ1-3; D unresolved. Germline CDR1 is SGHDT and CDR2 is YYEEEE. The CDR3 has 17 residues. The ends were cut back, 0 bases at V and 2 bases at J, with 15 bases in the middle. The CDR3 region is CASSLGWEAATGNTIYF. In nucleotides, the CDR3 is TGTGCCAGCAGCTTGGGCTGGGAGGCCGCAACTGGAAACACCATATATTTT.

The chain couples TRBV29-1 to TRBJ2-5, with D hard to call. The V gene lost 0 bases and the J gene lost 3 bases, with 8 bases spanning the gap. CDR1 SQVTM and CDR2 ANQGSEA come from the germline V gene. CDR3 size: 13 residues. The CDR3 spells CSVEDSSKETQYF. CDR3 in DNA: TGCAGCGTTGAAGATAGCTCTAAAGAGACCCAGTACTTC. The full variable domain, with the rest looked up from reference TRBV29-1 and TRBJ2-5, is SAVISQKPSRDICQRGTSLTIQCQVDSQVTMMFWYRQQPGQSLTLIATANQGSEATYESGFVIDKFPISRPNLTFSTLTVSNMSPEDSSIYLCSVEDSSKETQYFGPGTRLLVL.